Presented here are 2 T cell receptor beta chains from one specimen sequenced in a study of cytomegalovirus exposure and HLA in healthy donors. 13 Jbeta primers and 60 Vbeta primers were used for the PCR. Profiled with immunoSEQ multiplex PCR; TCRdb holds only in-frame clones, not every one. The table lists over 200,000 clones, 70% to 90% of them singletons, with 1.3% in the top ten. Specimen: PBMCs. The receptors were gathered from a human donor in good health.

The chain has TRBV6-1 and TRBJ2-3; perhaps TRBD1 as D (6 bases). In germline, CDR1 is MNHNS, CDR2 SASEGT. V lost 1 base and J 2 bases, leaving 16 bases between the germline ends. This CDR3 region has 17 residues. The CDR3 here is CASSEVRGRTLTDTQYF. The CDR3 DNA reads as TGTGCCAGCAGTGAAGTCAGGGGCCGAACACTCACAGATACGCAGTATTTT.

The rearrangement links TRBV10-3 to TRBJ1-1; maybe TRBD1 (6 bases). The CDR3 spans 13 residues. The V gene lost 6 bases and the J gene lost 0 bases, with 8 bases spanning the gap. CDR1 is ENHRY and CDR2 is SYGVKD in the germline V gene. This chain's CDR3 is CAIRQGLNTEAFF. The CDR3 region has the DNA TGTGCCATCAGACAGGGTTTGAACACTGAAGCTTTCTTT.